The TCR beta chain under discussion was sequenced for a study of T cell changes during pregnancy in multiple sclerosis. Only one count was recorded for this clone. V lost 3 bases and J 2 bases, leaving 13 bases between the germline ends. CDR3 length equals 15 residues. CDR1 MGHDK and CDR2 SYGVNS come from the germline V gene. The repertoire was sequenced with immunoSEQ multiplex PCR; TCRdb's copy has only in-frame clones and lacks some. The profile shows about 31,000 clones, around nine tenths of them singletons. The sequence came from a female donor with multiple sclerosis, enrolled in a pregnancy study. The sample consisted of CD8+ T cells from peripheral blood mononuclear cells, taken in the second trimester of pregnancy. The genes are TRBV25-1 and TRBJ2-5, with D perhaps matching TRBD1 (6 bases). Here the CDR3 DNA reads TGTGCCAGCAGTGAGTGGGACACTTTGCAAGAGACCCAGTACTTC. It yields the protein CASSEWDTLQETQYF.